This T cell receptor beta chain was obtained from a study of shared clonotypes between healthy human individuals. CDR3 length: 11 residues. Germline lookup yields CDR1 MNHNS and CDR2 SASEGT. V lost 1 base and J lost 13, with 10 bases in between. HIV-negative, healthy adults without recent acute infections or vaccinations were the donors. Clones were sequenced by immunoSEQ multiplex PCR, and TCRdb holds only the in-frame ones, with some missing. The sample records approximately 2.5 million clones, over 85% being singletons. The V gene is TRBV6-1, the J gene TRBJ1-2, with D possibly being TRBD1 (6 bases). The specimen sequenced was naive CD4+ T cells from PBMCs. Subset given: CD45RA+ positively selected. This receptor was identified in a man in his late teens or twenties in good health. Some clones in this sample may be carry-over from other donors' samples. CDR3 in DNA: TGTGCCAGCAGTGAAGGGGGGGGGCGCACCTTC. Amino acids: CASSEGGGRTF.